Listed here are 27 T cell receptor beta chains from one sample, sequenced in a study of beta chain features in type 1 diabetes. What was sequenced were expressed TCRB transcripts, since all of the isolated RNA had been reverse transcribed. Assay: immunoSEQ multiplex PCR; the TCRdb copy retains only in-frame clones and omits some. The sample contains roughly 300,000 clones, around 13% of which appear only once. Sequencing was performed on central memory CD4+ T cells from blood. Receptors were obtained from a man aged 25 to 40 in good health.

The V gene is TRBV5-6, the J gene TRBJ2-7; 7 nucleotides agree with TRBD2. Germline CDR1 is SGHDT and CDR2 is YYEEEE. The CDR3 spans 15 residues. The V segment lost 4 bases and the J segment 6 bases; nucleotides outside the gene matches: 13. CDR3 protein: CASSPNYSGYGEQYV. For the CDR3, the DNA is TGTGCCAGCAGCCCAAACTATAGCGGGTATGGCGAGCAGTACGTC.

The chain has TRBV14 and TRBJ2-6; D not resolved. Germline assignment: CDR1 SGHDN and CDR2 FVKESK. The CDR3 has 17 residues. V was pared by 0 bases and J by 2 bases, with 11 bases between. The CDR3 reads CASSQELGLAGANVLTF. The CDR3 DNA reads as TGTGCCAGCAGCCAAGAACTGGGATTGGCTGGGGCCAACGTCCTGACTTTC.

This sequence joins TRBV28 and TRBJ1-3, with D tentatively TRBD1 (6 bases). The CDR3 has 14 residues. Looked up from germline, CDR1 is MDHEN and CDR2 is SYDVKM. The V and J ends lost 5 bases and 3 bases respectively, with 11 bases between them. CDR3 in DNA: TGTGCCAGCAGTATACAGGGAGGTGGAAACACCATATATTTT. Amino acid sequence: CASSIQGGGNTIYF.

The table lists this clone with a few counts. At the DNA level, this CDR3 is encoded by other sequences in the same sample as well. J is TRBJ1-5 and V is TRBV7-2; D is uncertain. CDR1 is SGHTA, CDR2 FQGNSA, per germline. V lost 1 base to trimming and J lost 5 bases, with 6 bases between them. This CDR3 is 13 amino acids long. In DNA form, the CDR3 reads TGTGCCAGCAGCTTAGATCGAGATCAGCCCCAGCATTTT. Amino acid sequence: CASSLDRDQPQHF.

V usage is TRBV30 and J usage is TRBJ2-1; TRBD2 matches 9 bases. Germline V gene sequence: CDR1 GTSNPN, CDR2 SVGIG (reference sequence). Losses at the gene ends were 4 bases for V and 9 bases for J; bases not matched to a gene: 7. The CDR3 has 13 amino acids. The CDR3 spells CAWNTGTSSEQFF. CDR3 coding DNA: TGTGCCTGGAATACCGGGACTAGCAGTGAGCAGTTCTTC.

The chain is built from TRBV5-6 and TRBJ2-1; TRBD1 is a possible D gene (6 bases). Germline V gene data show CDR1 as SGHDT and CDR2 as YYEEEE. The CDR3 length is 15 residues. V was trimmed by 4 bases and J by 4 bases, leaving 15 bases between them. This chain's CDR3 is CASSKDGTPYNEQFF. CDR3 bases: TGTGCCAGCAGCAAGGACGGGACACCTTACAATGAGCAGTTCTTC. The whole variable domain, remainder taken from reference TRBV5-6 and TRBJ2-1, is DAGVTQSPTHLIKTRGQQVTLRCSPKSGHDTVSWYQQALGQGPQFIFQYYEEEERQRGNFPDRFSGHQFPNYSSELNVNALLLGDSALYLCASSKDGTPYNEQFFGPGTRLTVL.

This clone has a handful of counts. The rearrangement links TRBV5-1 to TRBJ2-3; D is uncertain. Germline V gene data show CDR1 as SGHRS and CDR2 as YFSETQ. V lost 4 bases and J lost 3, with 15 bases in between. The CDR3 length is 15 residues. The CDR3 spells CASSPMGPATDTQYF. In DNA, the CDR3 is TGCGCCAGCAGCCCCATGGGCCCCGCTACAGATACGCAGTATTTT.

This clone was seen a handful of times. The genes are TRBV5-1 and TRBJ2-7, with TRBD1 matching over 8 bases. The CDR3 has 16 residues. Germline V gene sequence: CDR1 SGHRS, CDR2 YFSETQ. V shed 0 bases and J 3 bases; nucleotides not matched to a gene: 8. The CDR3: CASSLDPGDRGYEQYF. The CDR3 nucleotides are TGCGCCAGCAGCTTGGACCCCGGAGACAGGGGCTACGAGCAGTACTTC.

There are a few counts of this clone. The chain combines TRBV7-6 with TRBJ2-5, with 7 bases aligning to TRBD1. The CDR3 spans 15 residues. In germline, CDR1 is SGHVS, CDR2 FNYEAQ. The J segment lost 2 bases and the V segment lost 0 bases, leaving 3 bases of the junction unmatched. The CDR3 DNA follows: TGTGCCAGCAGCTTAGCGCTGGGACAGCAAGAGACCCAGTACTTC. It yields the protein CASSLALGQQETQYF.

The J gene is TRBJ2-7, the V gene TRBV13; unclear D gene. The CDR3 consists of 13 residues. CDR1 is PRHDT and CDR2 is FYEKMQ in the germline V gene (reference sequence). Trimming removed 5 bases from V and 6 bases from J, with 14 bases in between. CDR3 loop: CASSTTQAGEQYF. CDR3 nucleotides: TGTGCCAGCAGCACCACTCAGGCAGGCGAGCAGTACTTC.

Concerning this clone: This specimen includes other DNA sequences encoding the same CDR3. The gene calls are TRBV19 and TRBJ1-5; D is undetermined. The CDR3 loop spans 13 amino acids. The V gene's germline CDR1 is LNHDA and CDR2 SQIVND (reference sequence). V gave up 2 bases and J gave up 0 bases, with 2 bases separating them. CDR3 in DNA: TGTGCCAGTAGTATATCTAGCAATCAGCCCCAGCATTTT. It is translated as CASSISSNQPQHF. The full variable domain, completed using reference TRBV19 and TRBJ1-5, is DGGITQSPKYLFRKEGQNVTLSCEQNLNHDAMYWYRQDPGQGLRLIYYSQIVNDFQKGDIAEGYSVSREKKESFPLTVTSAQKNPTAFYLCASSISSNQPQHFGDGTRLSIL.

The chain has TRBV27 and TRBJ2-7, with 8 nucleotides matching TRBD1. The CDR3 totals 14 residues. The germline V gene has CDR1 MNHEY and CDR2 SMNVEV (reference sequence). The V segment lost 3 bases and the J segment 4 bases; nucleotides outside the gene matches: 5. CDR3 loop: CASSFRGRVYEQYF. CDR3 DNA: TGTGCCAGCAGTTTCAGGGGGCGCGTATACGAGCAGTACTTC.

In this sample, this clone turned up a few times. The chain uses TRBV10-2 and TRBJ2-1, with a weak D call TRBD2 (6 bases). The germline CDR1 and CDR2 sequences are WSHSY and SAAADI. The CDR3 spans 14 residues. V was trimmed by 3 bases and J by 6 bases, leaving 12 bases between them. The CDR3 reads CASSDPRRGNEQFF. CDR3 in DNA: TGCGCCAGCAGTGACCCTCGGAGGGGCAATGAGCAGTTCTTC.

CDR3 sequence: CASSGAGTGYIFEKLFF. For the CDR3, the DNA is TGTGCCAGCAGCGGGGCCGGGACAGGGTATATTTTTGAAAAACTGTTTTTT. J is TRBJ1-4 and V is TRBV11-2; 9 nucleotides match TRBD1. The CDR3 loop spans 17 amino acids. CDR1 is SGHAT, CDR2 FQNNGV, per germline. J lost 7 bases, V lost 5 bases, and 14 bases had no gene match.

This clone was detected many times. V and J are TRBV18 and TRBJ2-5; 10 bases align to TRBD2. Looked up from germline, CDR1 is KGHSH and CDR2 is LQKENI. The ends lost 4 bases at V and 2 bases at J; junction bases unmatched: 1. The CDR3 runs to 14 residues. CDR3 residues: CASSRTSGQETQYF. The CDR3 nucleotides read TGTGCCAGCTCACGGACTAGCGGTCAAGAGACCCAGTACTTC.

This clone occurred a few times. The rearrangement uses TRBV11-2 and TRBJ2-5; perhaps TRBD2 as D (5 bases). Between the trimmed V and J ends, which lost 5 bases and 4 bases, there was a span of 14 bases. The CDR3 is 14 residues long. CDR1 and CDR2 (germline): SGHAT, FQNNGV. CDR3 residues: CASSPGRASETQYF. CDR3 DNA sequence: TGTGCCAGCAGCCCTGGGCGGGCTTCAGAGACCCAGTACTTC.

The rearrangement links TRBV25-1 to TRBJ2-1; D unresolved. Germline-derived CDR1 and CDR2 are MGHDK and SYGVNS. V was shortened by 5 bases and J by 10 bases, with 15 bases between the two germline ends. The CDR3 runs to 13 residues. CDR3 region: CASSNPTLGEQFF. CDR3 bases: TGTGCCAGCAGTAACCCGACCCTCGGGGAGCAGTTCTTC.

The chain uses TRBV7-2 and TRBJ1-2, with D unclear. CDR3 size: 14 residues. Per the germline V gene, CDR1 is SGHTA and CDR2 is FQGNSA. V gave up 5 bases and J gave up 0 bases, with 10 bases separating them. As DNA, the CDR3 is TGTGCCAGCAGCCCCGGGCAAGCTAACTATGGCTACACCTTC. Translating gives CASSPGQANYGYTF.

The chain is built from TRBV11-1 and TRBJ2-5; 8 bases are a match to TRBD2. The CDR3 has 14 amino acids. J gave up 7 bases and V 5 bases, and 9 bases lay outside the gene matches. Germline CDR1 and CDR2: SGHAT and FQDESV (reference sequence). The CDR3, as DNA: TGTGCCAGCAGCCCACTAGCGGAGGGGGGGACCCAGTACTTC. Residues: CASSPLAEGGTQYF.

The chain joins TRBV5-6 to TRBJ2-3, with 8 nucleotides matching TRBD1. Looked up from germline, CDR1 is SGHDT and CDR2 is YYEEEE. The V segment lost 3 bases and the J segment 7 bases; nucleotides outside the gene matches: 4. This CDR3 has 13 amino acids. CDR3 DNA: TGTGCCAGCAGCTCACAGGGGGAGAATACGCAGTATTTT. Protein product: CASSSQGENTQYF.

This clone was observed a handful of times. This chain connects TRBV7-2 to TRBJ2-7; 7 nucleotides line up with TRBD2. The CDR3 length is 13 residues. The germline V gene has CDR1 SGHTA and CDR2 FQGNSA. The V gene end was trimmed by 8 bases and the J gene end by 1 base; junction bases not matched to a gene: 5. The DNA of the CDR3 is TGTGCCAGCGGGCGGGAGTCATCCTACGAGCAGTACGTC. Translation: CASGRESSYEQYV.

This clone was observed a few times. The V call is TRBV9, the J call TRBJ1-1, with 8 bases lining up with TRBD1. The ends lost 5 bases at V and 5 bases at J; junction bases unmatched: 8. This CDR3 spans 14 amino acids. Germline V lookup: CDR1 SGDLS, CDR2 YYNGEE. CDR3 protein: CASRAGQGGTEAFF. In DNA, the CDR3 is TGTGCCAGCAGAGCCGGACAGGGAGGGACTGAAGCTTTCTTT.

This chain joins TRBV7-9 and TRBJ2-5; D is perhaps TRBD1 or TRBD2 (5 bases each). The V end lost 6 bases, the J end lost 5 bases, and 10 bases lay between the germline ends. CDR3 length: 12 amino acids. Per the germline V gene, CDR1 is SEHNR and CDR2 is FQNEAQ (reference sequence). CDR3 bases: TGTGCCAGCAGTTGGGACGCGGAGACCCAGTACTTC. Amino acids: CASSWDAETQYF.

This clone was picked up a small number of times. The V gene is TRBV7-2, the J gene TRBJ2-5; D might be TRBD1 or TRBD2, each matching 6 bases. CDR1 is SGHTA and CDR2 is FQGNSA in the germline V gene. The CDR3 is 16 amino acids. V was cut by 1 base and J by 5 bases, with 17 bases left in between. This CDR3 is CASSLEGGIELETQYF. The CDR3 DNA reads TGTGCCAGCAGCTTAGAGGGGGGAATAGAGTTGGAGACCCAGTACTTC.

CDR3 in amino acids: CSARLADTQYF. In DNA form, the CDR3 reads TGCAGTGCTAGATTGGCAGATACGCAGTATTTT. The chain combines TRBV20-1 with TRBJ2-3; D is undetermined. Between the trimmed V and J ends, which lost 2 bases and 4 bases, there was a span of 4 bases. This CDR3 comprises 11 residues. Germline lookup yields CDR1 DFQATT and CDR2 SNEGSKA (reference sequence).

This clone was seen a few times. This chain links TRBV7-2 with TRBJ2-1; 11 nucleotides agree with TRBD2. Trimming cost V 5 bases and J 8 bases; bases outside gene matches: 5. The CDR3 contains 14 residues. The germline V gene has CDR1 SGHTA and CDR2 FQGNSA. CDR3 sequence (DNA): TGTGCCAGCAGCCTCTTGGGACTAGCGGATGAGCAGTTCTTC. It yields the protein CASSLLGLADEQFF.

The chain couples TRBV5-4 to TRBJ2-5; TRBD1 agrees at 9 bases. The CDR3 runs to 15 residues. The trim removed 3 bases at V and 5 bases at J, leaving 8 bases unmatched. The germline V gene encodes CDR1 SGHNT and CDR2 YYREEE (reference sequence). In nucleotides, the CDR3 is TGTGCCAGCAGCTCCAACAGGGGGCGGGGGGAGACCCAGTACTTC. Its translation: CASSSNRGRGETQYF.